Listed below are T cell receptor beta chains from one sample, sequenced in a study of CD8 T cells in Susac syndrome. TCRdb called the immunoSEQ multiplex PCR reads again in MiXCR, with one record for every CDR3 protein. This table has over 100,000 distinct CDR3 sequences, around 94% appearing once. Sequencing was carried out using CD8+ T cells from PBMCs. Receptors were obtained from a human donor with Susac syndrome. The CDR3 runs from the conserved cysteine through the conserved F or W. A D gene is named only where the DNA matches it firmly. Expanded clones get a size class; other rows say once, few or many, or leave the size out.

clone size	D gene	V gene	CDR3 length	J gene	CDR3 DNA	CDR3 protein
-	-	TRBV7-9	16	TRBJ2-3	TGTGCCAGCAGCTTGGAGCAACCGGGAGCTACAGATACGCAGTATTTT	CASSLEQPGATDTQYF
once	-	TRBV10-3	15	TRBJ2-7	TGTGCCATCAGTGGCGAGGCAGGTCTTGGCTACGAGCAGTACTTC	CAISGEAGLGYEQYF
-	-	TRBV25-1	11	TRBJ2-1	TGTGCCAGCAGTGCTTTGGTGAAGCAGTTCTTC	CASSALVKQFF
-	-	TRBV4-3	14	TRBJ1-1	TGCGCCAGCAGCCTAACCCCAGGGGTTACTGAAGCTTTCTTT	CASSLTPGVTEAFF
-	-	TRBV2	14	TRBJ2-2	TGTGCCAGCTCCAGGACCGTGAACACCGGGGAGCTGTTTTTT	CASSRTVNTGELFF
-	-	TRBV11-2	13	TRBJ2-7	TGTGCCAGCAGCTTAGATCGGAAAAACGAGCAGTACTTC	CASSLDRKNEQYF
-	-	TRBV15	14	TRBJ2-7	TGTGCCACCAGCCCGGACCCTGGGTCCTACGAGCAGTACTTC	CATSPDPGSYEQYF
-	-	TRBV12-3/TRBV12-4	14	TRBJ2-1	TGTGCCAGCAGTTTAGGGGCGGAAAACAATGAGCAGTTCTTC	CASSLGAENNEQFF
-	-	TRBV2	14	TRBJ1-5	TGTGCCAGTGCAGGACAGATATTCGATCAGCCCCAGCATTTT	CASAGQIFDQPQHF
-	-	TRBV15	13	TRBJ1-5	TGTGCCACCAGCCCCACTAGCAATCAGCCCCAGCATTTT	CATSPTSNQPQHF
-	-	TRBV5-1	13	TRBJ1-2	TGCGCCAGCAGCTTCGGATTCGACTATGGCTACACCTTC	CASSFGFDYGYTF
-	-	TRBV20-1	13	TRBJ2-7	TGCAGTGCCATCCGGAGCCCCCTTGGCGAGCAGTACTTC	CSAIRSPLGEQYF
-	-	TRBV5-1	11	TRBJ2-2	TGCGCCAGCAGCTACGCGGACGAGCTGTTTTTT	CASSYADELFF
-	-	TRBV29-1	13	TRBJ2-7	TGCAGCGTTGCCCTCGGGCTAGGCAGGGAGCAGTACTTC	CSVALGLGREQYF
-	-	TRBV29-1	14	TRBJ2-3	TGCAGCGTTGAAACCGGCAGGGGTAGAGATACGCAGTATTTT	CSVETGRGRDTQYF
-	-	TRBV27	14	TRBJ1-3	TGTGCCAGCAGTCTAAACAGGGCTGGAAACACCATATATTTT	CASSLNRAGNTIYF
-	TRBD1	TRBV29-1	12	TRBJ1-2	TGCAGCGTTGAGGGGGACAGCTATGGCTACACCTTC	CSVEGDSYGYTF
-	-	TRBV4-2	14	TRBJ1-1	TGTGCCAGCAGCCAAGACCCAGGGAGCACTGAAGCTTTCTTT	CASSQDPGSTEAFF
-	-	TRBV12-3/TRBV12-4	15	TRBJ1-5	TGTGCCAGCAGTTCCGGGACCCTCAGCAATCAGCCCCAGCATTTT	CASSSGTLSNQPQHF
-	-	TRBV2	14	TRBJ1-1	TGTGCCAGCCACCCGACCGCGTTGAACACTGAAGCTTTCTTT	CASHPTALNTEAFF
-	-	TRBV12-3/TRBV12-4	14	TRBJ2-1	TGTGCCAGCAGTTTAGGTCTTATTCACAATGAGCAGTTCTTC	CASSLGLIHNEQFF
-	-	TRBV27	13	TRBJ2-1	TGTGCCAGCAGGGGGAATTGGGGCAATGAGCAGTTCTTC	CASRGNWGNEQFF